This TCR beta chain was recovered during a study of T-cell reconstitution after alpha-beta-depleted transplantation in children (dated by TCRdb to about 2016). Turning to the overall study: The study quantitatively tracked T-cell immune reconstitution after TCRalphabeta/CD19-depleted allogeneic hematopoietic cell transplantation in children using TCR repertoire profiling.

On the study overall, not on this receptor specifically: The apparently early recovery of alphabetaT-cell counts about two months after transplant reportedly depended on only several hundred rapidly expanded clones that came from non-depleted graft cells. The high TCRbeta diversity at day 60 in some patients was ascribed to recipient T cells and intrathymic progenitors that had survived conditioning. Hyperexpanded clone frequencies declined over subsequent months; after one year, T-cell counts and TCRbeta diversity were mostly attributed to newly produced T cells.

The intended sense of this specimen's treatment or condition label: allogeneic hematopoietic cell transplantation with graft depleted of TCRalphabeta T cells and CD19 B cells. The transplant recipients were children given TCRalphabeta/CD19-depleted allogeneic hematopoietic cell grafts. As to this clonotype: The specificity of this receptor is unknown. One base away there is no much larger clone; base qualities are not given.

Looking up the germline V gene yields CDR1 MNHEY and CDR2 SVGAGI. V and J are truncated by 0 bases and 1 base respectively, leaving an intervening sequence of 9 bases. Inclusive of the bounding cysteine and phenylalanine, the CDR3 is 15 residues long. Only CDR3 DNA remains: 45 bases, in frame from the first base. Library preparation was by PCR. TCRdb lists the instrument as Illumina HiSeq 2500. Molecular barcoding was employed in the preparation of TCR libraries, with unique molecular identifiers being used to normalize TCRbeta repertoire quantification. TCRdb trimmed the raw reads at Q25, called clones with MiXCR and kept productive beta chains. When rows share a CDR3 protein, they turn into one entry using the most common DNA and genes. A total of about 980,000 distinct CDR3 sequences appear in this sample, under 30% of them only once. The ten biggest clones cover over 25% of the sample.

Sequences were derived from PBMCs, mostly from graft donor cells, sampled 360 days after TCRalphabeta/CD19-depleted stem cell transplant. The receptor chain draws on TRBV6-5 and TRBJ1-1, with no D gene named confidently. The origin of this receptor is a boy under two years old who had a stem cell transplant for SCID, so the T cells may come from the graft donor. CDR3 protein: CASSYSGRKNTEAFF. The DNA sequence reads TGTGCCAGCAGTTACTCCGGCAGAAAGAACACTGAAGCTTTCTTT.